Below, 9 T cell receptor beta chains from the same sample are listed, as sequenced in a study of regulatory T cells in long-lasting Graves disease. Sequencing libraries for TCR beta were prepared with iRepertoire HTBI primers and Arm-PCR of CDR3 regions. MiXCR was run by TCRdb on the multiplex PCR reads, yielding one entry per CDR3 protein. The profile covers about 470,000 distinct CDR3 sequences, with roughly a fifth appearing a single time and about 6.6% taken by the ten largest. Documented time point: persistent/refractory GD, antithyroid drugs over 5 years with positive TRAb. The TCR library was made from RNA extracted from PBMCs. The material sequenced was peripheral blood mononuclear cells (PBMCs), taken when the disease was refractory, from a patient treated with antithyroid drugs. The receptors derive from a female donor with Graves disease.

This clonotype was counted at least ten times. CDR3 residues: CASSFQGGEAFF. The CDR3 DNA reads as TGTGCCAGCAGTTTCCAGGGCGGAGAGGCTTTCTTT. The rearrangement links TRBV12-3 or TRBV12-4 to TRBJ1-1, with a possible D match to TRBD1 (5 bases). The CDR3 spans 12 residues. Trimming shortened V by 3 bases and J by 11 bases, and 13 bases separated the two germline ends.

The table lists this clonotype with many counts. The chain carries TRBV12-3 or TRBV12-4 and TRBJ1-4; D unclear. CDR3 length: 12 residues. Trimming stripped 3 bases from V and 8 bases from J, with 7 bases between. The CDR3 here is CASSFPFEKLFF. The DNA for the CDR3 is TGTGCCAGCAGTTTCCCATTCGAAAAACTGTTTTTT.

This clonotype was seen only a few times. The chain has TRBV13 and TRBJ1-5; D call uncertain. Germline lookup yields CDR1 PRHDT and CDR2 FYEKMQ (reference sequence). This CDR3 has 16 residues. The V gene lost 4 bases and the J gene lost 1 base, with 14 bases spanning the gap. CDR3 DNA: TGTGCCAGCAGCTCAAAGACGGATAACAGCAATCAGCCCCAGCATTTT. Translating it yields CASSSKTDNSNQPQHF.

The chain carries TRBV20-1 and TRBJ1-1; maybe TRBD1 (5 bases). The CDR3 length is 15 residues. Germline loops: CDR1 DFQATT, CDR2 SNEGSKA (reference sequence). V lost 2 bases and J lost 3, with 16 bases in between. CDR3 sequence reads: CSARMGGSPDTEAFF. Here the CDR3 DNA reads TGCAGTGCTAGAATGGGGGGTAGTCCGGACACTGAAGCTTTCTTT.

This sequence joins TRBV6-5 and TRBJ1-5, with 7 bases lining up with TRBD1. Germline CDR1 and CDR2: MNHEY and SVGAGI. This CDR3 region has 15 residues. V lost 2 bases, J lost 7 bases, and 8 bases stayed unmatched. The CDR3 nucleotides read TGTGCCAGCAGTTACGGACAGGTCTTGGGACAGCCCCAGCATTTT. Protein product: CASSYGQVLGQPQHF.

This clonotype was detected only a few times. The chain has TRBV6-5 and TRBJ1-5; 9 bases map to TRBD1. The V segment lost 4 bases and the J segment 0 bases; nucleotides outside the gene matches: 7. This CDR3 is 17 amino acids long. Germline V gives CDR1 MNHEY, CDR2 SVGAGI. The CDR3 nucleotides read TGTGCCAGCAGTTTTCCGGACAGGGGATATAGCAATCAGCCCCAGCATTTT. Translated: CASSFPDRGYSNQPQHF.

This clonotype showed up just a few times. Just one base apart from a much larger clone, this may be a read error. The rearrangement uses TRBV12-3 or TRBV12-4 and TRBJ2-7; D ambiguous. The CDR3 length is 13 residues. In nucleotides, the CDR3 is TGTGCCAGCAGTTCGGGTCACGGCTACGAGCAGCACTTC. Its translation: CASSSGHGYEQHF.

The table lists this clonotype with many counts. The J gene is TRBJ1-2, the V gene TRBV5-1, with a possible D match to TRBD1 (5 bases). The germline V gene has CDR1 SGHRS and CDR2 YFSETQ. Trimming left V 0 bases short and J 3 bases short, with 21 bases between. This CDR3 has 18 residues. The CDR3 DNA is TGCGCCAGCAGCTTGGCCGGGACCCTCTTGCCGCAGGACTATGGCTACACCTTC. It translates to CASSLAGTLLPQDYGYTF.

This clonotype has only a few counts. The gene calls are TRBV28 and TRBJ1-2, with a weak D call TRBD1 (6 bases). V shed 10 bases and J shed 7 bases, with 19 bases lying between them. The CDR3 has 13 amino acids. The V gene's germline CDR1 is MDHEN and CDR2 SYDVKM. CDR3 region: CATHDVGGSGYTF. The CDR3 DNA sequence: TGTGCCACCCACGACGTGGGGGGCTCTGGCTACACCTTC.